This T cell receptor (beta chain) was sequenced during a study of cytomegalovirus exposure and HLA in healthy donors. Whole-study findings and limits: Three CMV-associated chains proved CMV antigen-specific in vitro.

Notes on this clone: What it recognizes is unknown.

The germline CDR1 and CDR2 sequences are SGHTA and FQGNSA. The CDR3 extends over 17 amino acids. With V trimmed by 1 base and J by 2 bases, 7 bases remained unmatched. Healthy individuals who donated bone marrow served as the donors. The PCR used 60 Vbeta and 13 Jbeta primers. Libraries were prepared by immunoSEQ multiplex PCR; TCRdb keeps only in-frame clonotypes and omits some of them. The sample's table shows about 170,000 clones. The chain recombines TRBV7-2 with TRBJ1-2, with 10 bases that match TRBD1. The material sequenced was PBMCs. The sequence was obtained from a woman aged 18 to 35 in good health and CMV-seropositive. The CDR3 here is CASSLDLDRGRNYGYTF. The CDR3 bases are TGTGCCAGCAGCTTAGATCTCGACAGGGGGCGGAACTATGGCTACACCTTC.